This TCR beta chain was identified during a study of shared clonotypes between healthy human individuals. Over several immunoSEQ plates, each subset's genomic DNA was distributed in even portions. In the authors' workflow: ImmunoSEQ output held junction-only sequences without quality scores, so filtering differed. The assay was immunoSEQ multiplex PCR, and TCRdb's table has in-frame clones only and misses some. D and trimming come from the DNA, and the V and J calls and clone size come from that table. This sample has about 120,000 clones; more than 65% occur once, and the top ten carry roughly a quarter. Concerning this clone itself: Compared with germline, one end of the junction differs, possibly owing to a read error.

This sequence originates from a woman aged 25 to 39 in good health. Input material: memory CD8+ T cells sorted from blood. Subset specified: CD45RO+ cells pooled with CCR7-negative TemRA cells.

This chain's CDR3 is CASRMGGAAGGGVIF. CDR3 DNA sequence: TGTGCCAGCAGGATGGGGGGCGCGGCGGGAGGAGGTGTGATCTTC. The J gene is TRBJ2-1, the V gene TRBV28; 8 nucleotides line up with TRBD2. The CDR3 consists of 15 residues. Germline lookup yields CDR1 MDHEN and CDR2 SYDVKM. The full variable domain, with the rest looked up from reference TRBV28 and TRBJ2-1, is DVKVTQSSRYLVKRTGEKVFLECVQDMDHENMFWYRQDPGLGLRLIYFSYDVKMKEKGDIPEGYSVSREKKERFSLILESASTNQTSMYLCASRMGGAAGGGVIFGPGTRLTVL.